Included here is one T cell receptor beta chain sequence, with context. Its antigen remains undetermined. Base-call qualities are not available, and no considerably larger clone is one nucleotide away. These data originate in a study of cytomegalovirus exposure and HLA in healthy donors (dated by TCRdb to 2016 to 2017). Study-level background: According to a later analysis, the 120 or so validation repertoires were produced on the same platform as the 666 repertoires of the first cohort. The aim of the study was to test whether cataloging public T cell receptors could identify signatures of past pathogen exposure. In addition to the first cohort of 666 subjects, a separate validation cohort of 120 different subjects was used. High-throughput TCR immunosequencing, statistical association of individual TCRs with disease status, and machine learning were combined to predict cytomegalovirus infection status. Results the study describes overall, beyond this receptor: In vitro tests confirmed that a few of the cytomegalovirus-associated TCR beta chains recognize cytomegalovirus antigens. Most TCR sequences were seen in very few donors, while some public TCRs were found in many individuals. The validation cohort had no HLA typing available for a later analysis, so co-occurrence within that cohort was assessed over all 130 or so repertoires. The study listed 170 or so TCR beta chains as associated with cytomegalovirus. In a later analysis, TCRs clustered in the first cohort were found to also tend to co-occur in the approximately 110 validation repertoires, with about 94% of cluster scores above 0. In both the original and validation cohorts, the classifier was reported to diagnose cytomegalovirus status with high specificity and sensitivity. It was suggested by the authors that the approach could potentially be generalized to other disease states and immunological phenotypes.

The germline V gene sets CDR1 to LGHNA and CDR2 to YSLEER. Including the terminal cysteine and phenylalanine, the CDR3 comprises 14 residues. Only CDR3 DNA is held: 42 bases, read in frame from base 1. Germline trimming: 8 bases from V, 2 bases from J; junction bases outside gene matches: 4. Separate from the roughly 700-subject first cohort, the validation cohort of 120 subjects was the group to which the donors belonged. Library preparation used the immunoSEQ multiplex PCR assay. On the authors' methods: A statistical classification framework was built to diagnose cytomegalovirus status from the catalog of TCR beta chain sequences. Here the immuneACCESS table is served through TCRdb, limited to in-frame sequences with V and J called. Missing clones are a known gap in these copies; in checked studies unresolved V genes cover under half, and the rest lacks a known reason. Clone size and the V and J calls come from that table; the DNA yielded D and trimming. The sample table holds some 150,000 clones, of which approximately 89% were seen once. Roughly 2.7% of the sample is held by the ten biggest clonotypes.

The sequence is built from TRBV4-3 and TRBJ2-3, with 10 middle bases fitting TRBD1. This receptor was obtained from a man aged 18-30 years in good health and CMV-seropositive. The sequenced sample was PBMCs. The CDR3 here reads CASSGTGVTDTQYF. The DNA sequence follows: TGCGCCAGCTCCGGGACAGGGGTCACAGATACGCAGTATTTT.